This is a list of T cell receptor beta chains from one sample in a study of T cell responses to AZD1222 COVID-19 vaccine. The assay was immunoSEQ multiplex PCR, and TCRdb's table has in-frame clones only and misses some. The table lists 120,000 to 150,000 clones, about nine tenths of them singletons. The specimen was peripheral blood, collected on day 0 of MenACWY control vaccination. The receptors here all came from an adult in good health. Each CDR3 is given with its conserved first and last residue. A D gene is named only where the DNA matches it firmly. A clone size is listed for some rows: how often the clone was seen (once, few, many), or a class if it is expanded.

abundance,d_gene,j_gene,v_gene,CDR3nt,CDR3aa
once,NA,TRBJ2-1,TRBV12-3/TRBV12-4,TGTGCCAGCAGCACTATGCGTAACAATGAGCAGTTCTTC,CASSTMRNNEQFF
NA,TRBD1,TRBJ1-1,TRBV7-8,TGTGCCAGCAGCTTATTCCCGGGGACAGGGGGGAACACTGAAGCTTTCTTT,CASSLFPGTGGNTEAFF
NA,TRBD2,TRBJ2-1,TRBV7-9,TGTGCCAGCAGCACCTTCCGGGGGGATTACAATGAGCAGTTCTTC,CASSTFRGDYNEQFF
NA,NA,TRBJ2-2,TRBV9,TGTGCCAGCAGCGCGACCGTTAACACCGGGGAGCTGTTTTTT,CASSATVNTGELFF
few,NA,TRBJ1-4,TRBV6-2/TRBV6-3,TGTGCCAGCAGTAATGGACAAGGGGGAAATGAAAAACTGTTTTTT,CASSNGQGGNEKLFF
NA,NA,TRBJ2-3,TRBV28,TGTGCCAGCAGGTTAGGCTCCACAGATACGCAGTATTTT,CASRLGSTDTQYF
NA,NA,TRBJ1-2,TRBV11-2,TGTGCCAGCAGCTTGAGCGAAACGGGCTACGCCTTC,CASSLSETGYAF
NA,NA,TRBJ1-2,TRBV10-3,TGTGCCGCGACGGCAGCGACTTTTTATGGCCACACCTTC,CAATAATFYGHTF
NA,NA,TRBJ2-1,TRBV20-1,TGCGTAACGGGAGCTGAGCAGTTCTTC,CVTGAEQFF
NA,NA,TRBJ1-1,TRBV9,TGTGCCAGCAGTGGGGGGGGCTCAGGGGCTGAAGCTTTCTTT,CASSGGGSGAEAFF
NA,NA,TRBJ2-1,TRBV12-2,TGTGCAAGTCGCCGAGGGGGCGCAAGGTACAATGAGCAGTTCTTC,CASRRGGARYNEQFF
NA,TRBD1,TRBJ2-3,TRBV5-1,TGCGCCAGCACACAGGGGGCCGTAGACGTAGATACGCAGTATTTT,CASTQGAVDVDTQYF
NA,NA,TRBJ2-7,TRBV4-3,TGCGCCAGCAGCCGAAATGGGTGTTCCTACGAGCAGTACTTC,CASSRNGCSYEQYF
NA,NA,TRBJ2-7,TRBV7-2,TGTGCCAGCAGCTTAGGTCAGGCCCGCCGACGCGAGCAGTACTTC,CASSLGQARRREQYF
NA,TRBD2,TRBJ2-5,TRBV11-2,TGTGCCAGCAGCTTAGGTAGCGGGAGGATCCAAGAGACCCAGTACTTC,CASSLGSGRIQETQYF
few,TRBD1,TRBJ2-7,TRBV7-2,TGTGCCAGCAGCTTCCGGACAGGGGCAGGGTACGAGCAGTACTTC,CASSFRTGAGYEQYF
NA,TRBD2,TRBJ2-3,TRBV7-8,TGTGCCAGCAGCTTAGGGTATGGGACTAGTGGGAGCAGAACAGATACGCAGTATTTT,CASSLGYGTSGSRTDTQYF
NA,NA,TRBJ2-7,TRBV5-1,TGCGCCAGCAGCTTAACGGGAGTGGTTTACGAGCAGTACTTC,CASSLTGVVYEQYF
NA,NA,TRBJ1-1,TRBV20-1,TGCAGTGCTAGAGGGGAGGCCGAAGCTTTCTTT,CSARGEAEAFF
NA,NA,TRBJ1-1,TRBV6-4,TGTGCCAGCAGTGAGTGGTCGAACACTGAAGCTTTCTTT,CASSEWSNTEAFF
NA,NA,TRBJ1-5,TRBV28,TGTGCCACACGGCCCAGGACTCAGCCCCAGCATTTT,CATRPRTQPQHF
NA,NA,TRBJ1-1,TRBV19,TGTGCCAGTAGTATGGGGTGGAACCGGAACACTGAAGCTTTCTTT,CASSMGWNRNTEAFF
NA,TRBD1,TRBJ1-4,TRBV7-2,TGTGCCAGCAGCGTCATCCCGGGACAGGAAGCTTACGGGGAAAAACTGTTTTTT,CASSVIPGQEAYGEKLFF
NA,NA,TRBJ2-7,TRBV24-1,TGTGCCACCAGTGGGGGAGGTGCAAGCTCCTACGAGCAGTACTTC,CATSGGGASSYEQYF
NA,TRBD1,TRBJ2-5,TRBV6-2/TRBV6-3,TGTGCCAGCAGCCCCGGGACAGGGGTAGGAGAGACCCAGTACTTC,CASSPGTGVGETQYF
NA,TRBD1,TRBJ1-1,TRBV5-1,TGCGCCAGCATCCCCGGAACAGGGGGGTCGGCTGAAGCTTTCTTT,CASIPGTGGSAEAFF
NA,NA,TRBJ1-3,TRBV19,TGTGCCAGTAGTCGAAGCGGCTCTGGAAACACCATATATTTT,CASSRSGSGNTIYF